These T cell receptor beta chains were read from a single sample in a study of T cells expressing NK-cell markers. TCRdb re-called the 5' RACE reads; every CDR3 protein appears as one record, without DNA. The sample yields 300,000 or so distinct CDR3 sequences, of which the top ten take up about 4%. Sample: blood T cells: a sorted CD56 or NKG2C T cell subset, CD4+ or CD8+ T cells, or bulk PBMC T cells (not recorded which). The receptors shown here come from a woman between 18 and 69 years old in good health. The CDR3 runs from the conserved cysteine through the conserved F or W. The order of the fields is J gene, V gene, CDR3 protein.

>TRBJ2-4|TRBV7-9
CASSPGGQSQYF
>TRBJ2-2|TRBV29-1
CSVLRDRNTGELFF
>TRBJ2-5|TRBV6-1
CASIKRASGGVETQYF
>TRBJ2-5|TRBV6-5
CASSYSVSGRPWTQYF
>TRBJ2-1|TRBV20-1
CSARPGGLAGGPDEQFF
>TRBJ2-7|TRBV4-2
CASSQDRDATYEQYF
>TRBJ2-5|TRBV7-2
CASSAGLAGGRETQYF
>TRBJ2-1|TRBV19
CASSIGGHNEQFF
>TRBJ2-2|TRBV24-1
CATSDTGTGTGELFF
>TRBJ2-3|TRBV6-1
CASSPVTSGGRTDTQYF
>TRBJ2-5|TRBV6-1
CASRGTSGGHQETQYF
>TRBJ2-1|TRBV6-4
CASSLHASYNEQFF
>TRBJ2-1|TRBV20-1
CSSYLGKNEQFF
>TRBJ1-2|TRBV29-1
CSVILDRGYGYTF
>TRBJ1-2|TRBV30
CAWSPNLSAEGYTF
>TRBJ2-3|TRBV28
CASNILADTDTQYF
>TRBJ1-2|TRBV29-1
CSVDPATGVGYTF
>TRBJ2-3|TRBV15
CATSTGGDTQYF
>TRBJ2-3|TRBV24-1
CATSGPLAALTDTQYF
>TRBJ2-4|TRBV6-1
CASSDLPPRQGHIQYF
>TRBJ2-3|TRBV12-3/TRBV12-4
CASSSLTSATDTQYF
>TRBJ1-1|TRBV18
CASSPSAQGEAFF
>TRBJ2-5|TRBV7-3
CASSRQAQETQYF
>TRBJ2-7|TRBV5-4
CASSLGQGVTYEQYF
>TRBJ2-7|TRBV29-1
CSVEEPGMSYEQYF
>TRBJ2-3|TRBV19
CASSSLTSPTDTQYF